What follows are 30 T cell receptor beta chains derived from one specimen sequenced in a study of blood T cell repertoires in COVID-19. Here immunoSEQ multiplex PCR was the method, and the copy in TCRdb shows in-frame clones only, minus some. The data contain about 240,000 clones, 75% to 90% of them singletons. The sequenced material came from PBMCs or T cells enriched from blood (not recorded which). The source is a woman in her forties with acute COVID-19.

V gene TRBV14 combines with J gene TRBJ1-1; 10 bases line up with TRBD1. The CDR3 loop spans 14 amino acids. Germline V gene data show CDR1 as SGHDN and CDR2 as FVKESK. The ends lost 4 bases at V and 4 bases at J; junction bases unmatched: 3. DNA of the CDR3: TGTGCCAGCAGCCCCCGGGACAGGGGCACTGAAGCTTTCTTT. Protein sequence: CASSPRDRGTEAFF.

The gene calls are TRBV6-5 and TRBJ1-1; 7 bases fit TRBD1. V was clipped by 6 bases and J by 4 bases; unmatched bases: 8. Germline CDR1 is MNHEY and CDR2 is SVGAGI. The CDR3 sequence is 14 residues long. The CDR3 DNA is TGTGCCAGCAGCCAACAGGGGTTTGGCACTGAAGCTTTCTTT. It specifies CASSQQGFGTEAFF.

The V gene is TRBV13, the J gene TRBJ1-1, with TRBD1 matching over 7 bases. V dropped 5 bases and J dropped 5; count of bases not matched to a gene: 11. CDR3 length: 15 amino acids. Per germline, CDR1 PRHDT and CDR2 FYEKMQ (reference sequence). As DNA, the CDR3 is TGTGCCAGCAGCATCAACAGGGGCGGCGGGACTGAAGCTTTCTTT. As protein: CASSINRGGGTEAFF.

This clone occurred once. The V and J genes are TRBV30 and TRBJ1-2; 8 bases are a match to TRBD1. CDR3 length equals 14 residues. V trimming: 7 bases; J trimming: 7 bases; junction bases outside the gene matches: 14. The germline gives CDR1 GTSNPN, CDR2 SVGIG (reference sequence). The CDR3 DNA is TGTGCCTCGAGCGACCTTGGACAGGGAGGTGGCTACACCTTC. It translates to CASSDLGQGGGYTF.

The chain uses TRBV13 and TRBJ1-3, with 7 bases lining up with TRBD1. J lost 3 bases, V lost 5 bases, and 4 bases had no gene match. The CDR3 contains 14 residues. Germline lookup yields CDR1 PRHDT and CDR2 FYEKMQ (reference sequence). The CDR3 loop is CASSHTGVGNTIYF. CDR3 in DNA: TGTGCCAGCAGCCACACAGGGGTTGGAAACACCATATATTTT. Based on the CDR3 plus reference TRBV13 and TRBJ1-3, the full variable domain is AAGVIQSPRHLIKEKRETATLKCYPIPRHDTVYWYQQGPGQDPQFLISFYEKMQSDKGSIPDRFSAQQFSDYHSELNMSSLELGDSALYFCASSHTGVGNTIYFGEGSWLTVV.

The V call is TRBV9, the J call TRBJ1-1; a possible D gene is TRBD1 (6 bases). CDR1 SGDLS and CDR2 YYNGEE come from the germline V gene. The CDR3 has 15 amino acids. V shed 3 bases and J shed 0 bases, with 12 bases lying between them. This CDR3 reads CASSAAGAMNTEAFF. CDR3 nucleotide sequence: TGTGCCAGCAGCGCAGCAGGGGCAATGAACACTGAAGCTTTCTTT.

J is TRBJ2-2 and V is TRBV12-3 or TRBV12-4; D gene unclear. This CDR3 region has 13 residues. Deletions cut 3 bases from V and 4 bases from J, with 6 bases between. The CDR3 spells CASSFYPTGELFF. CDR3 bases: TGTGCCAGCAGTTTTTATCCCACCGGGGAGCTGTTTTTT.

The chain employs TRBV3-1 (or the pseudogene TRBV3-2) and TRBJ2-3; 8 bases match TRBD1. CDR3 length: 18 amino acids. CDR1 LGHDT and CDR2 YNNKEL come from the germline V gene (reference sequence). With V trimmed by 4 bases and J by 4 bases, 16 bases remained unmatched. This chain's CDR3 is CASSRRDRTMAGPDTQYF. The DNA of the CDR3 is TGTGCCAGCAGCCGCCGGGACAGGACCATGGCAGGGCCAGATACGCAGTATTTT.

The CDR3 sequence: CASSLGLTGDVAFF. In DNA form, the CDR3 reads TGTGCCAGCAGCTTAGGGCTGACAGGGGATGTAGCTTTCTTT. This chain uses TRBV11-3 with TRBJ1-1, with TRBD1 matching 8 bases. This CDR3 is built from 14 residues. The V gene's germline CDR1 is SGHNT and CDR2 YENEEA. J was trimmed by 10 bases and V by 1 base; bases with no gene match: 8.

V gene TRBV6-5 combines with J gene TRBJ1-2, with 7 bases lining up with TRBD1. Germline CDR1 is MNHEY and CDR2 is SVGAGI. The trim removed 6 bases at V and 4 bases at J, leaving 8 bases unmatched. This CDR3 contains 14 residues. The CDR3 nucleotides read TGTGCCAGCAGACCCACAGGGGCAGGCTATGGCTACACCTTC. This sequence encodes CASRPTGAGYGYTF.

This rearrangement joins TRBV14 to TRBJ2-5; D is unclear. CDR1 is SGHDN and CDR2 is FVKESK in the germline V gene. The CDR3 runs 14 residues. The ends were cut back, 0 bases at V and 2 bases at J, with 7 bases in the middle. The CDR3 reads CASSQDATQETQYF. The CDR3 nucleotides read TGTGCCAGCAGCCAAGATGCGACTCAAGAGACCCAGTACTTC. The full variable domain, its missing parts supplied by reference TRBV14 and TRBJ2-5, is EAGVTQFPSHSVIEKGQTVTLRCDPISGHDNLYWYRRVMGKEIKFLLHFVKESKQDESGMPNNRFLAERTGGTYSTLKVQPAELEDSGVYFCASSQDATQETQYFGPGTRLLVL.

The rearrangement joins TRBV3-1 (or the pseudogene TRBV3-2) to TRBJ2-1; 7 nucleotides match TRBD1. With V trimmed by 3 bases and J by 7 bases, 6 bases remained unmatched. There are 14 residues in the CDR3. Germline CDR1 and CDR2: LGHDT and YNNKEL (reference sequence). CDR3 region: CASSHNQGDNEQFF. Written as DNA, the CDR3 is TGTGCCAGCAGCCACAACCAGGGGGATAATGAGCAGTTCTTC.

The chain joins TRBV27 to TRBJ2-1; D uncertain. The germline V and J ends were trimmed by 0 bases and 0 bases, with 6 bases remaining between them. Germline V lookup: CDR1 MNHEY, CDR2 SMNVEV (reference sequence). This CDR3 has 15 residues. Here the CDR3 DNA reads TGTGCCAGCAGTTTATCCCCTAGCTCCTACAATGAGCAGTTCTTC. Translated, it gives CASSLSPSSYNEQFF.

A few counts support this clone. Sequence at one end of the junction differs from germline and may be a read error. This rearrangement joins TRBV7-7 to TRBJ2-2; TRBD2 matches at 10 bases. Germline CDR1 and CDR2: SSHAT and FNYEAQ (reference sequence). The CDR3 totals 17 residues. In DNA form, the CDR3 reads TGTGCTAGCAGCTTGCTAGCGGGAGCCGGCTCCACCGGGGAGCTGTTTTTT. As protein: CASSLLAGAGSTGELFF.

V and J are TRBV19 and TRBJ1-4; 7 bases align to TRBD1. The CDR3 has 14 amino acids. Per the germline V gene, CDR1 is LNHDA and CDR2 is SQIVND (reference sequence). V trimming: 5 bases; J trimming: 8 bases; junction bases outside the gene matches: 8. The CDR3 DNA is TGTGCCAGTAGTCCCAGACAGGGCTTAGAAAAACTGTTTTTT. Residues: CASSPRQGLEKLFF.

The chain carries TRBV2 and TRBJ1-4; a possible D gene is TRBD1 (5 bases). Germline assignment: CDR1 SNHLY and CDR2 FYNNEI. This CDR3 is built from 14 residues. V lost 6 bases, J lost 7 bases, and 15 bases lay in between. The CDR3 sequence is CASSGHTEGEKLFF. The CDR3 region has the DNA TGTGCCAGCAGCGGACATACAGAAGGTGAAAAACTGTTTTTT.

The V gene is TRBV18, the J gene TRBJ1-3; D gene uncertain. Trimming shortened V by 4 bases and J by 0 bases, and 7 bases separated the two germline ends. The CDR3 length is 14 residues. CDR1 is KGHSH, CDR2 LQKENI, per germline. This CDR3 reads CASSHSSSGNTIYF. The CDR3 DNA is TGTGCCAGCTCACACAGTAGCTCTGGAAACACCATATATTTT.

DNA of the CDR3: TGTGCCAGCAGCCAGGGACAGTGGGGGGCCGGGGAGCTGTTTTTT. It codes for CASSQGQWGAGELFF. The chain is built from TRBV6-5 and TRBJ2-2, with D possibly being TRBD1 (7 bases). This CDR3 has 15 amino acids. Trimming cost V 6 bases and J 6 bases, with 17 bases left between them. Germline V gives CDR1 MNHEY, CDR2 SVGAGI.

The chain is built from TRBV9 and TRBJ1-2; no firm D call. The CDR3 consists of 15 residues. Germline CDR1 reads SGDLS; CDR2 reads YYNGEE. V shed 0 bases and J shed 1 base, with 10 bases lying between them. The CDR3 protein is CASSVGQEHNYGYTF. As DNA, the CDR3 is TGTGCCAGCAGCGTAGGTCAGGAACATAACTATGGCTACACCTTC.

Turning to this clone: Mismatch with germline at one junction end may stem from a read error. The chain employs TRBV7-7 and TRBJ2-7; weak D call: TRBD1 (6 bases). In germline, CDR1 is SSHAT, CDR2 FNYEAQ (reference sequence). CDR3 size: 16 residues. The chain's CDR3 is CASSKGGNRENYEQYF. As DNA, the CDR3 is TGTGCTAGCAGCAAAGGGGGTAACAGGGAAAACTACGAGCAGTACTTC. The full variable domain, rest sourced from reference TRBV7-7 and TRBJ2-7, is GAGVSQSPRYKVTKRGQDVTLRCDPISSHATLYWYQQALGQGPEFLTYFNYEAQPDKSGLPSDRFSAERPEGSISTLTIQRTEQRDSAMYRCASSKGGNRENYEQYFGPGTRLTVT.

The genes are TRBV29-1 and TRBJ2-1; the match to TRBD2 covers 10 bases. From germline, CDR1 is SQVTM and CDR2 ANQGSEA. V was pared by 0 bases and J by 8 bases, with 7 bases of the junction left unmatched. The CDR3 totals 15 residues. The CDR3 DNA sequence: TGCAGCGTTGAAGATCCTCTAGCGGGAGTCGATGAGCAGTTCTTC. It is translated as CSVEDPLAGVDEQFF.

The chain links TRBV30 to TRBJ2-2, with TRBD2 matching over 8 bases. The CDR3 covers 14 residues. Germline V CDR1 and CDR2: GTSNPN, SVGIG (reference sequence). Losses at the gene ends were 5 bases for V and 6 bases for J; bases not matched to a gene: 8. The CDR3 bases are TGTGCCTGGGGTCATCAGGGACTAGCCGGGGAGCTGTTTTTT. Translated, it gives CAWGHQGLAGELFF.

This clone was counted a few times. The chain combines TRBV28 with TRBJ2-6; the D gene is possibly TRBD2 (5 bases). V was shortened by 5 bases and J by 0 bases, with 8 bases between the two germline ends. The CDR3 length is 15 residues. CDR1 is MDHEN and CDR2 is SYDVKM in the germline V gene. CDR3 loop: CASSADYSGANVLTF. The CDR3 DNA is TGTGCCAGCAGTGCAGACTACTCTGGGGCCAACGTCCTGACTTTC.

The V call is TRBV7-2, the J call TRBJ2-7; 13 bases match TRBD2. J was trimmed by 4 bases and V by 1 base; bases with no gene match: 10. The CDR3 loop spans 18 amino acids. Germline loops: CDR1 SGHTA, CDR2 FQGNSA. CDR3 sequence (DNA): TGTGCCAGCAGCTTAGAACCTCCGGGACTAGCGGGAAAATACGAGCAGTACTTC. Encoded protein: CASSLEPPGLAGKYEQYF.

The chain carries TRBV6-5 and TRBJ1-3; D not resolved. V dropped 6 bases and J dropped 4 bases, with 10 bases sitting between them. This CDR3 has 13 residues. Germline-derived CDR1 and CDR2 are MNHEY and SVGAGI. Here the CDR3 reads CASSNEGGNTIYF. CDR3 nucleotide sequence: TGTGCCAGCAGCAATGAGGGAGGAAACACCATATATTTT.

The chain recombines TRBV7-9 with TRBJ2-7; 8 bases map to TRBD1. This CDR3 is 14 amino acids long. Germline CDR1 and CDR2: SEHNR and FQNEAQ (reference sequence). The V and J ends lost 5 bases and 4 bases, in that order; junction bases with no gene match: 7. The CDR3: CASSLDREGYEQYF. CDR3 coding DNA: TGTGCCAGCAGCCTGGACAGGGAAGGGTACGAGCAGTACTTC.

The CDR3 spells CAWSLTGRNTYNEQFF. As DNA, the CDR3 is TGTGCCTGGAGTCTAACAGGCCGAAACACCTACAATGAGCAGTTCTTC. This sequence joins TRBV30 and TRBJ2-1; the D gene is possibly TRBD1 (5 bases). V gave up 2 bases and J gave up 2 bases, with 16 bases separating them. In germline, CDR1 is GTSNPN, CDR2 SVGIG (reference sequence). This CDR3 has 16 residues.

This chain links TRBV7-3 with TRBJ2-1; D ambiguous. Germline CDR1 SGHTA, CDR2 FQGTGA. Trimming took 2 bases from V and 5 from J, leaving 7 bases between them. The CDR3 is 13 amino acids. The CDR3 loop is CASSLWADNEQFF. The CDR3 coding sequence is TGTGCCAGCAGCTTATGGGCAGACAATGAGCAGTTCTTC.

J is TRBJ2-5 and V is TRBV5-5; maybe TRBD2 (5 bases). There are 14 residues in the CDR3. The germline V gene encodes CDR1 SGHKS and CDR2 YYEKEE (reference sequence). V lost 3 bases, J lost 2 bases, and 11 bases lay in between. CDR3 amino acids: CASSSPRVQETQYF. The CDR3 DNA reads as TGTGCCAGCAGCTCCCCGAGGGTTCAAGAGACCCAGTACTTC.

The chain is built from TRBV6-6 and TRBJ2-7, with 9 bases identical to TRBD2. Trimming removed 4 bases from V and 3 bases from J; junction bases left unmatched: 7. CDR1 and CDR2 (germline): MNHNY, SVGAGI (reference sequence). The length of the CDR3 is 15 residues. The CDR3 spells CASSLAGARVYEQYF. CDR3 nucleotides: TGTGCCAGCAGTTTAGCGGGGGCAAGGGTCTACGAGCAGTACTTC.